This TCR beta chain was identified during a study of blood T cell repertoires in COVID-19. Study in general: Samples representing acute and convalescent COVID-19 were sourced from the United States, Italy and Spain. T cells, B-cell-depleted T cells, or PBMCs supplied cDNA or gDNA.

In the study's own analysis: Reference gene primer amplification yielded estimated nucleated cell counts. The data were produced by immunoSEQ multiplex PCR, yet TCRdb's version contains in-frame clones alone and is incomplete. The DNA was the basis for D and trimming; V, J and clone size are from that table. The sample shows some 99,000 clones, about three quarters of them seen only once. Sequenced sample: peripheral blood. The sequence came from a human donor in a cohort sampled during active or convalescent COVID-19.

Written as DNA, the CDR3 is TGTGCCAGCTCACCACGACAAGTCAATGAGCAGTTCTTC. Its protein is CASSPRQVNEQFF. The chain links TRBV18 to TRBJ2-1; D is unclear. Germline CDR1 and CDR2: KGHSH and LQKENI. V gave up 1 base and J gave up 6 bases, with 7 bases separating them. The CDR3 runs 13 residues.